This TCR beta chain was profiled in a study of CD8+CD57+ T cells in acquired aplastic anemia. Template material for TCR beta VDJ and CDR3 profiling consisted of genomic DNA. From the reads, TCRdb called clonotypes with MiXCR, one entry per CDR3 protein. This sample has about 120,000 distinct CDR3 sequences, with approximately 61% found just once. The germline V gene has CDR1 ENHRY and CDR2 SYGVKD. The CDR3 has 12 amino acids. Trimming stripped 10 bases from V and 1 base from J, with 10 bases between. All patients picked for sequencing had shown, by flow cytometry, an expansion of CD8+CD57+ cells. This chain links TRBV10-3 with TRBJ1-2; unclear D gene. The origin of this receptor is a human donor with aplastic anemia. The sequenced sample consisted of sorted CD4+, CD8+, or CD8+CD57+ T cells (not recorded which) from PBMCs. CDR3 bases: TGTGCCAGCAGAACAGTTAACTATGGCTACACCTTC. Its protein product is CASRTVNYGYTF.